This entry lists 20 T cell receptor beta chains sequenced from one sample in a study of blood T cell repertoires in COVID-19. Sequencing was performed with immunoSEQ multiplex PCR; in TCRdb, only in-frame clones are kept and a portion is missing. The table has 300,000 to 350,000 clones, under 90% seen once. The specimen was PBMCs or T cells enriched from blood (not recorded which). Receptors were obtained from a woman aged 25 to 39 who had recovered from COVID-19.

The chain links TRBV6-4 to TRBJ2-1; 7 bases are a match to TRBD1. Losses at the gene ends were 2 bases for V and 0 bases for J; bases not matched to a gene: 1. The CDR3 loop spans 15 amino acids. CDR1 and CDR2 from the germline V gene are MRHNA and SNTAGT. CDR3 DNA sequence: TGTGCCAGCAGTGACCCAGGGGGCTCCTACAATGAGCAGTTCTTC. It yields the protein CASSDPGGSYNEQFF.

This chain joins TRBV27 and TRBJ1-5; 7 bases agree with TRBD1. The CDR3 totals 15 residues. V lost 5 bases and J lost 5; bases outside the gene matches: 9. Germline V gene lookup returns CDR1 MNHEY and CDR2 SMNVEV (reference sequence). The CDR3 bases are TGTGCCAGCAGTCCTACGACAGGGATCTATCAGCCCCAGCATTTT. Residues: CASSPTTGIYQPQHF.

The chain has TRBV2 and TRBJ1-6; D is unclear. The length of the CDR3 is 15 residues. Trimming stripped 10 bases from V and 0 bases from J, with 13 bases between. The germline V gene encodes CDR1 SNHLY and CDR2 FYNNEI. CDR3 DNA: TGTGCCACCAAGGAGGGCAACTCCTATAATTCACCCCTCCACTTT. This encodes CATKEGNSYNSPLHF.

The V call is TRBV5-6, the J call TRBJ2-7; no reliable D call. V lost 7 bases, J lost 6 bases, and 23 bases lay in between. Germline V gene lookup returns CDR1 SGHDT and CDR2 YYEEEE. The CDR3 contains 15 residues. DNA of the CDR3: TGTGCCAGCCATGAGGTGGTAGCACCTATCGGCGAGCAGTACTTC. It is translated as CASHEVVAPIGEQYF.

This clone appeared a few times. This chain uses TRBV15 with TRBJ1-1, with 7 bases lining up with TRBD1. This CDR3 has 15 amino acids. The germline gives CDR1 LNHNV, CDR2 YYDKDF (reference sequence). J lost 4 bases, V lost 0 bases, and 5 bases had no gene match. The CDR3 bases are TGTGCCACCAGCAGAGAAGCAAGGGGGCTCACTGAAGCTTTCTTT. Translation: CATSREARGLTEAFF. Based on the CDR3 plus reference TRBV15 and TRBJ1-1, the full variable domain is DAMVIQNPRYQVTQFGKPVTLSCSQTLNHNVMYWYQQKSSQAPKLLFHYYDKDFNNEADTPDNFQSRRPNTSFCFLDIRSPGLGDTAMYLCATSREARGLTEAFFGQGTRLTVV.

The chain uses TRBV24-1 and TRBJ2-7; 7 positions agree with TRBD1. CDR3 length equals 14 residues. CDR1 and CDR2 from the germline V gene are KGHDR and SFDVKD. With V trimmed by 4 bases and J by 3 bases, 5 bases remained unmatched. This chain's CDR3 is CATSERGQIYEQYF. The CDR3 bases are TGTGCCACCAGTGAGAGGGGACAGATCTACGAGCAGTACTTC.

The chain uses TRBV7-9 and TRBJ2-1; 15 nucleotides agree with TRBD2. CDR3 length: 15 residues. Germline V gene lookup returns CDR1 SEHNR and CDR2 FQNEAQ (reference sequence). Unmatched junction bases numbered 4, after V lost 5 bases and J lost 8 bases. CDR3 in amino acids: CASSRTSGRVHEQFF. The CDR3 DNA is TGTGCCAGCAGCCGGACTAGCGGGAGGGTCCATGAGCAGTTCTTC.

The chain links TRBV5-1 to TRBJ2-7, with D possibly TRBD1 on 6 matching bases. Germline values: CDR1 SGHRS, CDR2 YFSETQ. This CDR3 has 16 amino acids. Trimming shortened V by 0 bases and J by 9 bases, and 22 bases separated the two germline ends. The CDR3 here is CASSLAGGRTKGGQYF. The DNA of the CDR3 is TGCGCCAGCAGCTTGGCTGGGGGCCGCACGAAAGGGGGGCAGTACTTC.

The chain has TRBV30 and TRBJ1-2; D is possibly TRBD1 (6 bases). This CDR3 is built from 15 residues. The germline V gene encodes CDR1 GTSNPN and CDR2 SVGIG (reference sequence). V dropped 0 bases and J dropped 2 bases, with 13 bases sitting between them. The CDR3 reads CAWSVVQGRNYGYTF. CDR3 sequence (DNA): TGTGCCTGGAGTGTTGTGCAGGGGCGGAACTATGGCTACACCTTC.

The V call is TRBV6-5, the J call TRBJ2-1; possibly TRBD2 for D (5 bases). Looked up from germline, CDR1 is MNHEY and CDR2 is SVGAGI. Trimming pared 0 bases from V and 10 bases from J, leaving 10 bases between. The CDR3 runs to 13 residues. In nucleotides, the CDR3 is TGTGCCAGCAGTTACTCGACTACAATGGAGCAGTTCTTC. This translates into CASSYSTTMEQFF.

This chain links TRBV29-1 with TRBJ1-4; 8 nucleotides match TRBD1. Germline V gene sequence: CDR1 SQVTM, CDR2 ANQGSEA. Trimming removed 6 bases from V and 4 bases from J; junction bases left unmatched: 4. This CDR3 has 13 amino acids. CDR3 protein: CSVRTGHNEKLFF. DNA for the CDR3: TGCAGCGTCCGGACAGGGCATAATGAAAAACTGTTTTTT. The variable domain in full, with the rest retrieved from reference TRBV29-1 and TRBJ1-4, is SAVISQKPSRDICQRGTSLTIQCQVDSQVTMMFWYRQQPGQSLTLIATANQGSEATYESGFVIDKFPISRPNLTFSTLTVSNMSPEDSSIYLCSVRTGHNEKLFFGSGTQLSVL.

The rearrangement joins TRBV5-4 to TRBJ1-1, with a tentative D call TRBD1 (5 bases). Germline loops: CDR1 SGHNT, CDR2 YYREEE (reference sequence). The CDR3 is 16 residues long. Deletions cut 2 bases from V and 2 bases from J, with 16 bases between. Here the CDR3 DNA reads TGTGCCAGCAGCTTCGGGATCTCGGGGGGTAACACTGAAGCTTTCTTT. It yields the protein CASSFGISGGNTEAFF.

In nucleotides, the CDR3 is TGTGCCAGCTCACCAGGACAGGAGAACACTGAAGCTTTCTTT. This sequence encodes CASSPGQENTEAFF. V gene TRBV18 combines with J gene TRBJ1-1, with 7 positions matching TRBD1. In germline, CDR1 is KGHSH, CDR2 LQKENI. The CDR3 totals 14 residues. After removal of 2 bases from V and 1 base from J, the junction contained 1 base not matched to a gene.

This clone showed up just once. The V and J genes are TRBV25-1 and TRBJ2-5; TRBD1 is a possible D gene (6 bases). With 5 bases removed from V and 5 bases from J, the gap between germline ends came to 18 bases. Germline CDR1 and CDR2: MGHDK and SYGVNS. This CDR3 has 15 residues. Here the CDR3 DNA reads TGTGCCAGCAGTCCCGGGACATGGTTCCTGGAGACCCAGTACTTC. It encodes CASSPGTWFLETQYF.

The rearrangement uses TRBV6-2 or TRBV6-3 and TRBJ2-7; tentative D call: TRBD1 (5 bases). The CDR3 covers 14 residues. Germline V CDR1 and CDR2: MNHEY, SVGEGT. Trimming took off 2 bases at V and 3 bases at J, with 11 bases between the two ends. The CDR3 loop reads CASSYGAGIYEQYF. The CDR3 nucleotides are TGTGCCAGCAGTTACGGGGCAGGGATCTACGAGCAGTACTTC.

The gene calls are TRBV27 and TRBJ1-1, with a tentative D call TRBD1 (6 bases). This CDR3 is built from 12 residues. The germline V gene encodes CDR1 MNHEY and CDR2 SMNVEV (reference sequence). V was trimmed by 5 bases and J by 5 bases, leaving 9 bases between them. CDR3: CASSPTGTEAFF. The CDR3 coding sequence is TGTGCCAGCAGTCCTACAGGGACTGAAGCTTTCTTT.

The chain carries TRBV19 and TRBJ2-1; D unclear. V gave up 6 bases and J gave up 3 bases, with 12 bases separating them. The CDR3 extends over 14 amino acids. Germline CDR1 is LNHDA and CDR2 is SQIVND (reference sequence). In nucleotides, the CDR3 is TGTGCCAGTAGAGAGGCCAGCAACTACAATGAGCAGTTCTTC. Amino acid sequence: CASREASNYNEQFF.

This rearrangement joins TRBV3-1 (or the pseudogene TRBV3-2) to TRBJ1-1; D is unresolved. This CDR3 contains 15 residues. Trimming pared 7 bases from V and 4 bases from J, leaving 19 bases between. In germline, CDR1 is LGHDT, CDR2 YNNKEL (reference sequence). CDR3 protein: CASTEVGGRSTEAFF. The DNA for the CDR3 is TGTGCCAGCACGGAGGTGGGAGGTAGAAGCACTGAAGCTTTCTTT.

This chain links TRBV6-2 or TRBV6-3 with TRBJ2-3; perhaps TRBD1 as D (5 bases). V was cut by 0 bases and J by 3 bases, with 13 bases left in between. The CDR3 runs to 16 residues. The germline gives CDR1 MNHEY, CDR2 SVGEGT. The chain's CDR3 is CASSYSGVFSTDTQYF. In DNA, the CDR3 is TGTGCCAGCAGTTACTCAGGGGTGTTTAGTACAGATACGCAGTATTTT.

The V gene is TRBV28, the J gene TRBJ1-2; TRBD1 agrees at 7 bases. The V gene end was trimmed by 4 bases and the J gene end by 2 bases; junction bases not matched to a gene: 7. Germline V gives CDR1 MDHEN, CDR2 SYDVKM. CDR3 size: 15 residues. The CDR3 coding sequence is TGTGCCAGCAGTTCTCCACCGACAGGGAACTATGGCTACACCTTC. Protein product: CASSSPPTGNYGYTF.